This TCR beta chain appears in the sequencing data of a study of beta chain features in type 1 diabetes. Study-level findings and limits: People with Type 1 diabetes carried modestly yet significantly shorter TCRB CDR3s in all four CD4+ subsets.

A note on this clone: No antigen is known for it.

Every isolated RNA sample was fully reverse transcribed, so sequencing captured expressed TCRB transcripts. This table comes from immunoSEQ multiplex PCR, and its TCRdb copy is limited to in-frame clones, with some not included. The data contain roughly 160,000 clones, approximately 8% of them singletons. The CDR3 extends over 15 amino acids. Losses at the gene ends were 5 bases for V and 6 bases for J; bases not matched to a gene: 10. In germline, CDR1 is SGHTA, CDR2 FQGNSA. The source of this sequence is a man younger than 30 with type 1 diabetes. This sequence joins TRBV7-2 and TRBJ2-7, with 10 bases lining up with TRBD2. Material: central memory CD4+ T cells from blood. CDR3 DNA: TGTGCCAGCAGCCCACCTAGCGGGAGAGGCGCCGAGCAGTACTTC. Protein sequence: CASSPPSGRGAEQYF.